The 4 T cell receptor beta chains presented below share a single source sample, sequenced in a study of post-analysis software for immune sequencing data (dated by TCRdb to about 2015). General conclusions and limits of the study: Patients showed significantly higher frequencies than controls for a handful of TRBV segments, among them TRBV5-6, TRBV5-1 and TRBV20-1.

The method behind the library was PCR. Sequencing was carried out with an Illumina HiSeq 2500. To reduce PCR and sequencing biases, unique molecular identifiers were incorporated into the TCR beta cDNA libraries. TCRdb redid the processing of the public reads, applying fastp at Q25 and MiXCR, and retained in-frame beta chains. Every CDR3 protein is listed once, alongside the most common genes and DNA of its rows. For this sample the table gives about 380,000 distinct CDR3 sequences, of which about a third were detected only once. The top ten clonotypes cover roughly 13% of the sample. No antigens are known for them. The specimen was blood. The receptors stem from a girl under 18 with multiple sclerosis.

This chain links TRBV10-3 with TRBJ1-2, with a tentative D call TRBD1 (6 bases). Trimming cost V 6 bases and J 0 bases, with 20 bases left between them. The V gene's germline CDR1 is ENHRY and CDR2 SYGVKD. This CDR3 has 17 residues. CDR3 nucleotides: TGTGCCATCAGCAGAAAGACAGGAGGGGGGACTAACTATGGCTACACCTTC. It is translated as CAISRKTGGGTNYGYTF.

Only a few counts were recorded for this clonotype. The CDR3 sequence is CASSPWDTSTDTQYF. The CDR3 nucleotides read TGTGCCAGCAGCCCTTGGGACACTAGCACAGATACGCAGTATTTT. The rearrangement uses TRBV7-3 and TRBJ2-3; D might be TRBD1 (6 bases). CDR1 SGHTA and CDR2 FQGTGA come from the germline V gene. The CDR3 consists of 15 residues. V shed 5 bases and J shed 0 bases, with 12 bases lying between them.

This clonotype was found a few times. The V and J genes are TRBV12-3 or TRBV12-4 and TRBJ2-1; the D call may be TRBD1 or TRBD2 (5 bases each). The CDR3 runs to 15 residues. V was cut by 0 bases and J by 8 bases, with 14 bases left in between. The CDR3 loop is CASSLAGPREDEQFF. The CDR3 DNA is TGTGCCAGCAGTTTAGCGGGACCCCGTGAGGATGAGCAGTTCTTC.

The chain joins TRBV6-6 to TRBJ1-5; D gene unclear. Germline V lookup: CDR1 MNHNY, CDR2 SVGAGI (reference sequence). The CDR3 totals 15 residues. V shed 6 bases and J shed 2 bases, with 14 bases lying between them. CDR3 protein: CASREGLYGNQPQHF. The CDR3 DNA reads as TGTGCCAGCAGAGAAGGACTTTATGGCAATCAGCCCCAGCATTTT.